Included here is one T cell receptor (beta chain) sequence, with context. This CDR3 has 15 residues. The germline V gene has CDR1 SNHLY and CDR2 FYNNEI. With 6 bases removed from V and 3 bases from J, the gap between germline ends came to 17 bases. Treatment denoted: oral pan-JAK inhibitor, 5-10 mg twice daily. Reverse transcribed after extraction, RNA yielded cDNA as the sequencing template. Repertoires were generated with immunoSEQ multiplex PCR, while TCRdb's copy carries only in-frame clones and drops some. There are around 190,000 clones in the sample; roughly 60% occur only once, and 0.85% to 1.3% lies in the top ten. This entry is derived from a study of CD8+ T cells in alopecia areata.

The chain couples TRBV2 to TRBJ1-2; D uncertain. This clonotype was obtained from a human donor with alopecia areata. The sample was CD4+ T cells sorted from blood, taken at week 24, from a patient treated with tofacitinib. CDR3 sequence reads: CASSPPLYSDYGYTF. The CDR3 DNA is TGTGCCAGCAGCCCCCCACTGTATTCGGACTATGGCTACACCTTC. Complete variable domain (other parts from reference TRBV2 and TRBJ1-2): EPEVTQTPSHQVTQMGQEVILRCVPISNHLYFYWYRQILGQKVEFLVSFYNNEISEKSEIFDDQFSVERPDGSNFTLKIRSTKLEDSAMYFCASSPPLYSDYGYTFGSGTRLTVV.